The 15 T cell receptor beta chains reported below all come from one sample, sequenced in a study of blood T cell repertoires in COVID-19. Some clones are missing from TCRdb's copy, which holds only in-frame ones; the method was immunoSEQ multiplex PCR. This table holds 250,000 to 350,000 clones, approximately 90% found once. Sequenced sample: peripheral blood. The receptors originated from a woman aged 60-75 years with acute or convalescent COVID-19.

The chain recombines TRBV9 with TRBJ2-1, with TRBD2 identical over 12 bases. CDR3 length: 16 residues. Unmatched junction bases numbered 10, after V lost 0 bases and J lost 12 bases. Germline lookup yields CDR1 SGDLS and CDR2 YYNGEE. The CDR3 protein is CASSVGATSGRGGQFF. The CDR3 DNA reads TGTGCCAGCAGCGTAGGGGCGACTAGCGGGAGAGGCGGGCAGTTCTTC.

Concerning this clone: The same CDR3 arises from other DNA sequences in this sample as well. The rearrangement joins TRBV24-1 to TRBJ1-1; D remains ambiguous. CDR3 length equals 12 residues. V lost 3 bases and J lost 3, with 4 bases in between. Per the germline V gene, CDR1 is KGHDR and CDR2 is SFDVKD. CDR3 residues: CATSDPDTEAFF. In DNA form, the CDR3 reads TGTGCCACCAGTGATCCTGACACTGAAGCTTTCTTT.

J is TRBJ1-6 and V is TRBV5-1; D remains unclear. The CDR3 extends over 15 amino acids. Germline V gene data show CDR1 as SGHRS and CDR2 as YFSETQ. Between the trimmed V and J ends, which lost 2 bases and 2 bases, there was a span of 8 bases. The CDR3: CASSFSGAYNSPLHF. The DNA for the CDR3 is TGCGCCAGCAGCTTCTCCGGGGCCTATAATTCACCCCTCCACTTT.

The J gene is TRBJ2-2, the V gene TRBV27; the D gene is possibly TRBD1 (6 bases). The CDR3 loop spans 15 amino acids. The V and J ends lost 1 base and 3 bases respectively, with 9 bases between them. Germline assignment: CDR1 MNHEY and CDR2 SMNVEV (reference sequence). CDR3 loop: CASSLWQGYTGELFF. DNA for the CDR3: TGTGCCAGCAGTTTATGGCAGGGGTACACCGGGGAGCTGTTTTTT.

The rearrangement joins TRBV28 to TRBJ1-1, with D uncertain. Germline V gene data show CDR1 as MDHEN and CDR2 as SYDVKM. V was pared by 2 bases and J by 0 bases, with 7 bases between. This CDR3 comprises 14 residues. The CDR3 bases are TGTGCCAGCAGTTTAATCTCGGTGAACACTGAAGCTTTCTTT. It translates to CASSLISVNTEAFF.

The CDR3 DNA reads as TGTGCCAGCAGTGAGAGAGGGTTCCCCTACGAGCAGTACTTC. This translates into CASSERGFPYEQYF. The J gene is TRBJ2-7, the V gene TRBV2, with a possible D match to TRBD2 (5 bases). V lost 3 bases to trimming and J lost 2 bases, with 11 bases between them. The V gene's germline CDR1 is SNHLY and CDR2 FYNNEI. The CDR3 length is 14 residues.

The V gene is TRBV6-2 or TRBV6-3, the J gene TRBJ2-1; TRBD2 agrees at 10 bases. The CDR3 has 15 amino acids. Germline loops: CDR1 MNHEY, CDR2 SVGEGT. The V and J ends lost 0 bases and 9 bases, in that order; junction bases with no gene match: 5. CDR3 region: CASSYSGTSAGEQFF. In DNA form, the CDR3 reads TGTGCCAGCAGTTACTCAGGGACTAGCGCCGGTGAGCAGTTCTTC.

The rearrangement uses TRBV7-2 and TRBJ1-4; 11 positions match TRBD1. This CDR3 has 14 amino acids. CDR1 is SGHTA, CDR2 FQGNSA, per germline. V was pared by 5 bases and J by 8 bases, with 4 bases of the junction left unmatched. The chain's CDR3 is CASSPDRGHEKLFF. The CDR3 coding sequence is TGTGCCAGCAGCCCGGACAGGGGGCACGAAAAACTGTTTTTT.

CDR3 sequence (DNA): TGTGCCAGCATCCCTACGGGCGGGGGGGCTTACGAGCAGTACTTC. It translates to CASIPTGGGAYEQYF. This chain uses TRBV28 with TRBJ2-7; 9 bases match TRBD2. This CDR3 has 15 amino acids. J lost 4 bases, V lost 7 bases, and 11 bases had no gene match. Per the germline V gene, CDR1 is MDHEN and CDR2 is SYDVKM. Combining the CDR3 with reference TRBV28 and TRBJ2-7 gives the whole variable domain DVKVTQSSRYLVKRTGEKVFLECVQDMDHENMFWYRQDPGLGLRLIYFSYDVKMKEKGDIPEGYSVSREKKERFSLILESASTNQTSMYLCASIPTGGGAYEQYFGPGTRLTVT.

J is TRBJ2-1 and V is TRBV7-3, with D possibly TRBD1 on 6 matching bases. V gave up 2 bases and J gave up 2 bases, with 10 bases separating them. From germline, CDR1 is SGHTA and CDR2 FQGTGA. CDR3 length: 15 amino acids. CDR3 protein: CASSLGTHPYNEQFF. DNA for the CDR3: TGTGCCAGCAGCTTAGGGACACACCCCTACAATGAGCAGTTCTTC.

This clone was seen only a few times. This chain links TRBV12-3 or TRBV12-4 with TRBJ2-1, with TRBD1 as a possible D gene (6 bases). V dropped 8 bases and J dropped 1 base, with 9 bases sitting between them. The CDR3 consists of 13 residues. The CDR3: CASRQASYNEQFF. Written as DNA, the CDR3 is TGTGCCAGCCGACAGGCTTCCTACAATGAGCAGTTCTTC.

This clone was seen just once. V usage is TRBV12-3 or TRBV12-4 and J usage is TRBJ2-7; a weak D match, TRBD1 (7 bases). The CDR3 sequence is 12 residues long. The V end lost 8 bases, the J end lost 12 bases, and 20 bases lay between the germline ends. Here the CDR3 DNA reads TGTGCCAGCGGGGCGGGGCCAGGGGGTTTGTACTTC. Its translation: CASGAGPGGLYF.

The genes are TRBV6-5 and TRBJ1-5, with D unresolved. Per germline, CDR1 MNHEY and CDR2 SVGAGI. Trimming removed 0 bases at V and 1 base at J, with 7 bases between. This CDR3 has 15 amino acids. The CDR3 DNA reads as TGTGCCAGCAGTTACTCCCCGGGGAGCAATCAGCCCCAGCATTTT. Protein product: CASSYSPGSNQPQHF.

The CDR3 region has the DNA TGTGCCAGCAAGTCAGGGGCTTCGAACACCGGGGAGCTGTTTTTT. Protein product: CASKSGASNTGELFF. The genes are TRBV5-4 and TRBJ2-2; a possible D gene is TRBD1 (6 bases). The length of the CDR3 is 15 residues. Trimming removed 6 bases from V and 0 bases from J, with 12 bases in between. The germline CDR1 and CDR2 sequences are SGHNT and YYREEE (reference sequence).

This clone was counted a few times. The V and J genes are TRBV6-5 and TRBJ2-7; D not certain. This CDR3 spans 12 amino acids. The V gene's germline CDR1 is MNHEY and CDR2 SVGAGI. V lost 7 bases and J 0 bases, leaving 7 bases between the germline ends. CDR3 region: CASTEISYEQYF. CDR3 nucleotide sequence: TGTGCCAGCACAGAAATCTCCTACGAGCAGTACTTC.